These 10 T cell receptor beta chains originate from one sample sequenced in a study of T cell repertoires in aging, cancer and after chemotherapy. Multiplex touch-down PCR with TRB-A/B primers amplified rearranged V-D-J TRB sequences. TCRdb reprocessed the multiplex PCR reads via MiXCR and lists one record per CDR3 protein. Of 2,900 or so distinct CDR3 sequences listed, around 24% are singletons. Amplification of TCR beta used genomic DNA extracted from peripheral blood. The sequencing sample was made of blood. The receptors come from a human donor with a solid tumor.

The V call is TRBV4-2, the J call TRBJ2-3; unclear D gene. The CDR3 consists of 12 residues. The V end lost 1 base, the J end lost 6 bases, and 5 bases lay between the germline ends. CDR1 is LGHNA and CDR2 is YNFKEQ in the germline V gene. CDR3 nucleotide sequence: TGTGCCAGCAGCCAAGTCTCTGATACGCAGTATTTT. Amino acid sequence: CASSQVSDTQYF.

This clonotype qualifies as medium-sized (0.01 to 0.1%). This sequence joins TRBV10-3 and TRBJ2-2, with D perhaps matching TRBD1 or TRBD2 (5 bases each). The CDR3 contains 14 residues. From germline, CDR1 is ENHRY and CDR2 SYGVKD. The ends were cut back, 11 bases at V and 7 bases at J, with 20 bases in the middle. The CDR3 DNA follows: TGTGCCGTGGGGGAAGGGATTAAGCTCGGGGAGCTGTTTTTT. The encoded protein is CAVGEGIKLGELFF.

Note on this clonotype: This may stem from a read error, because a much larger clone lies one nucleotide away. V usage is TRBV19 and J usage is TRBJ2-5; D is uncertain. Trimming cost V 9 bases and J 2 bases, with 22 bases left between them. The germline CDR1 and CDR2 sequences are LNHDA and SQIVND (reference sequence). The CDR3 covers 16 residues. CDR3 DNA: TGTGCCAGCAGCTCCTTAAACGGAGCGTCGCAAGAGACCCAGTACTTC. It encodes CASSSLNGASQETQYF.

This chain links TRBV29-1 with TRBJ2-2, with TRBD1 matching 10 bases. The CDR3 extends over 13 amino acids. Looked up from germline, CDR1 is SQVTM and CDR2 is ANQGSEA. The junction had 5 bases not matched to a gene; V was cut back by 4 bases and J by 9 bases. The CDR3 region is CSVAGTGARELFF. The CDR3 DNA follows: TGCAGCGTTGCTGGGACAGGGGCGCGGGAGCTGTTTTTT.

This clonotype is termed medium-sized. The chain has TRBV5-6 and TRBJ2-7; D uncertain. V was trimmed by 0 bases and J by 1 base, leaving 11 bases between them. The CDR3 spans 15 residues. Germline-derived CDR1 and CDR2 are SGHDT and YYEEEE. The chain's CDR3 is CASSLGLGLSYEQYF. CDR3 DNA sequence: TGTGCCAGCAGCTTGGGGCTTGGGCTTTCCTACGAGCAGTACTTC. Based on the CDR3 plus reference TRBV5-6 and TRBJ2-7, the full variable domain is DAGVTQSPTHLIKTRGQQVTLRCSPKSGHDTVSWYQQALGQGPQFIFQYYEEEERQRGNFPDRFSGHQFPNYSSELNVNALLLGDSALYLCASSLGLGLSYEQYFGPGTRLTVT.

V usage is TRBV20-1 and J usage is TRBJ2-2; 8 nucleotides match TRBD1. The CDR3 consists of 17 residues. V gave up 3 bases and J gave up 0 bases; unmatched junction bases: 9. Germline V gene data show CDR1 as DFQATT and CDR2 as SNEGSKA (reference sequence). CDR3 loop: CSARVFAGGANTGELFF. DNA of the CDR3: TGCAGTGCTAGGGTCTTTGCAGGGGGCGCGAACACCGGGGAGCTGTTTTTT.

The rearrangement joins TRBV20-1 to TRBJ2-3, with TRBD2 identical over 11 bases. This CDR3 comprises 17 residues. CDR1 and CDR2 (germline): DFQATT, SNEGSKA (reference sequence). The V segment lost 6 bases and the J segment 0 bases; nucleotides outside the gene matches: 11. Written as DNA, the CDR3 is TGCAGTGCCTCTACTAGCGGGGGACCCTCTAGCACAGATACGCAGTATTTT. It is translated as CSASTSGGPSSTDTQYF.

Within the sample, this clonotype is medium-sized. The chain recombines TRBV6-1 with TRBJ1-2, with unresolved D. The germline V gene has CDR1 MNHNS and CDR2 SASEGT. This CDR3 contains 13 residues. Trimming removed 6 bases at V and 4 bases at J, with 12 bases between. The CDR3 region is CASSESRTYGYTF. The CDR3 DNA sequence: TGTGCCAGCAGCGAATCGCGGACCTATGGCTACACCTTC.

This rearrangement joins TRBV6-5 to TRBJ1-2; D is possibly TRBD1 (6 bases). The CDR3 has 19 residues. Germline V gene sequence: CDR1 MNHEY, CDR2 SVGAGI. V gave up 2 bases and J gave up 2 bases, with 24 bases separating them. The CDR3 DNA reads TGTGCCAGCAGTTACGGACCTCGGGACACCACTTCCTGGAACTATGGCTACACCTTC. Translation: CASSYGPRDTTSWNYGYTF.

CDR3 nucleotide sequence: TGTGCCAGCAGCTCCCGGACAGGGAGGGATGGCTACACCTTC. As protein: CASSSRTGRDGYTF. The chain links TRBV7-2 to TRBJ1-2; TRBD1 matches at 8 bases. This CDR3 spans 14 amino acids. Germline V gene sequence: CDR1 SGHTA, CDR2 FQGNSA. The junction had 7 bases not matched to a gene; V was cut back by 4 bases and J by 6 bases.